The present T cell receptor (beta chain) was sequenced within a study of T cells after yellow fever vaccination (dated by TCRdb to between 2017 and 2020). Regarding the complete study: Libraries from fractions with low cell numbers were prepared with the SMART-Seq v4 Ultra Low Input RNA kit. Two healthy male donors made up the cohort, one aged 18 to 30 years and the other aged 30 to 40 years. To follow T-cell clones before and after both primary and booster YFV17D yellow fever vaccination, bulk TCR alpha and beta repertoires underwent longitudinal sequencing. Bulk PBMC replicates and cell subsets were isolated from blood drawn at multiple timepoints before and after both primary and secondary immunization.

Points the paper makes about the study in general: Computational filtering was required because FACS-sorted repertoires could contain abundant contaminating clonotypes from the bulk population. The secondary T-cell response was weaker than the primary response but faster, peaking on day 5 instead of day 15. The study included only two donors, which limits how far the findings can be generalized. A small share of clonotypes occurred in both CD4 and CD8 compartments, likely arising from convergent recombination. After the booster, most clones that had expanded after primary vaccination were detected again (nearly 97% of CD4 and 88% of CD8), suggesting broad maintenance of memory.

Concerning this clonotype itself: Its antigen has not been determined. Nothing much larger sits one base from this clone, and base qualities are not available.

The label giving this sample's treatment or condition can be read as: live attenuated yellow fever vaccine strain. At each blood-draw timepoint, two biological replicates of bulk PBMCs were obtained. PBMCs were isolated from peripheral blood using a standard Ficoll-Paque protocol. TriZol was used to extract RNA from bulk PBMCs, from CD4 and CD8 fractions, and from dextramer-positive and dextramer-negative fractions. TCR cDNA was synthesized by 5'RACE template switching, through which a universal primer site and unique molecular identifiers were introduced. cDNA synthesis was primed from both the TCR alpha and TCR beta constant segments. Libraries were amplified in two PCR steps, with sample barcodes and sequencing adapters added in the second step. Libraries were sequenced on Illumina HiSeq 2500 (2x100 bp) or NovaSeq (2x150 bp). As for the authors' bioinformatics: MIGEC handled demultiplexing of reads and collapsing into UMI consensus sequences, while MiXCR performed V(D)J alignment. Clonotypes responding to the vaccine were identified with edgeR on replicate PBMC samples, with the criteria of FDR below 0.01 and a log2 fold change above 5 up to day 15. Each bulk clonotype was labeled CD4 or CD8 based on which sequenced repertoire, CD4 or CD8, contained the clonotype at higher abundance. Using fastp trimming at Q25 and MiXCR clonotype assembly, TCRdb reanalyzed the public sequencing data and kept in-frame beta chains. For every CDR3 protein sequence, its rows merge into one entry that carries the most common genes and DNA. The V and J calls were determined by TCRdb, not by the authors. The sample contains approximately 550,000 distinct CDR3 sequences, less than 15% of them found a single time. The top ten clones comprise roughly an eighth of the sample.

The CDR3 holds 16 amino acids from the cysteine to the phenylalanine. The sequence is cut down to CDR3 DNA, 48 bases in frame from base 1. The germline V gene provides CDR1 SGHVT and CDR2 SQSDAQ. Trimming leaves V shorter by 5 bases and J shorter by 4 bases, with the junction holding 9 bases beyond the gene matches. The chain employs TRBV7-4 and TRBJ2-3, and 10 bases in between align with TRBD2. Here the sequenced sample was PBMCs, taken on the day of the yellow fever booster vaccination. The clonotype originates from a man aged 25 to 40 who received the YFV17D yellow fever vaccine. The DNA reads TGTGCCAGCAGCCCTCTAGCGGGAGTTCGATCAGATACGCAGTATTTT. It is translated as CASSPLAGVRSDTQYF.